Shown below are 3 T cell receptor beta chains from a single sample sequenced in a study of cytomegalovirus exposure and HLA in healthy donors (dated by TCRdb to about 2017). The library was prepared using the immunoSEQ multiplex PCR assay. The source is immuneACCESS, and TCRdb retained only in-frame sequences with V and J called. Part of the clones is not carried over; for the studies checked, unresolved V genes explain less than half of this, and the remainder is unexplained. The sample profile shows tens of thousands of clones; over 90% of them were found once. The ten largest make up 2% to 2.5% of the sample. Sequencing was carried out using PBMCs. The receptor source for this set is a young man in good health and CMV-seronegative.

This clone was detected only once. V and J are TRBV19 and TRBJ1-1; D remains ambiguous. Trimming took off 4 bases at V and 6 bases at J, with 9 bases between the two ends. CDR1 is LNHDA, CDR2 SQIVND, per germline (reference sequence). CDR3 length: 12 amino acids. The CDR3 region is CASSKTGAEAFF. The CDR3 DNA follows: TGTGCCAGTAGTAAAACCGGGGCTGAAGCTTTCTTT.

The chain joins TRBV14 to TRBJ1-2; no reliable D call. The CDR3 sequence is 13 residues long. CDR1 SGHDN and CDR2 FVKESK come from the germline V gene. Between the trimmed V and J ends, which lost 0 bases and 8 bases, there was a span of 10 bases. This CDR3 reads CASSQEEGFGYTF. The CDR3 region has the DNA TGTGCCAGCAGCCAAGAGGAGGGTTTCGGCTACACCTTC.

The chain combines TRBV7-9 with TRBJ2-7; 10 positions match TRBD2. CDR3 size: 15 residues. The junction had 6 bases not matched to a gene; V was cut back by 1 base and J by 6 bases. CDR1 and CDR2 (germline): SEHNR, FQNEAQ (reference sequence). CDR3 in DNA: TGTGCCAGCAGCTTAGTGGCTAGCGGGAGTCCCGAGCAGTACTTC. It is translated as CASSLVASGSPEQYF.